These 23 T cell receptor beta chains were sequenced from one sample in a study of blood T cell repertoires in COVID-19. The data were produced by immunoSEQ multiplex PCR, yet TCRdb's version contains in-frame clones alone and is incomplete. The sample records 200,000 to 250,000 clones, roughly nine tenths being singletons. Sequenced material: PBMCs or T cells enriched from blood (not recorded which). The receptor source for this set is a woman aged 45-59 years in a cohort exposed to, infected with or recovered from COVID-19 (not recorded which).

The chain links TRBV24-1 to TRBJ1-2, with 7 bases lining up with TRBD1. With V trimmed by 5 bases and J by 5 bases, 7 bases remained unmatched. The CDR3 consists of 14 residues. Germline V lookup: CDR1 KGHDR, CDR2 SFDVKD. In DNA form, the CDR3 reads TGTGCCACCAGTGCCCGAGACAGGGTATATGGCTACACCTTC. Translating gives CATSARDRVYGYTF.

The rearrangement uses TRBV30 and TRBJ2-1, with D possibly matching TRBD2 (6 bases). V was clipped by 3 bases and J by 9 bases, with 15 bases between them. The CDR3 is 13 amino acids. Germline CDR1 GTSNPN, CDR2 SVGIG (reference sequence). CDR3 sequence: CAWSATRYGEQFF. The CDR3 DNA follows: TGTGCCTGGAGCGCGACTAGGTACGGTGAGCAGTTCTTC. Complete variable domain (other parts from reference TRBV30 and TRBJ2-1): SQTIHQWPATLVQPVGSPLSLECTVEGTSNPNLYWYRQAAGRGLQLLFYSVGIGQISSEVPQNLSASRPQDRQFILSSKKLLLSDSGFYLCAWSATRYGEQFFGPGTRLTVL.

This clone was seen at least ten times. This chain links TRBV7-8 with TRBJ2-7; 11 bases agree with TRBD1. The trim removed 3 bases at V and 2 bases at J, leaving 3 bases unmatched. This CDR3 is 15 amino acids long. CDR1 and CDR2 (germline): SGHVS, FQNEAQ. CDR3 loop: CASSLGQGGTYEQYF. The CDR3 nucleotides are TGTGCCAGCAGCTTGGGACAGGGGGGTACCTACGAGCAGTACTTC.

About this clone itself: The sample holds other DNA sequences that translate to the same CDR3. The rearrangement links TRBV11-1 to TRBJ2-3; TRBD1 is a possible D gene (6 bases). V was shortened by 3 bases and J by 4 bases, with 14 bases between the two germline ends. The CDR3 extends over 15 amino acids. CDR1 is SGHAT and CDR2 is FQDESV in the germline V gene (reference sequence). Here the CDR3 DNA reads TGTGCCAGCAGCTTTATGGGCAGGGGCCCAGATACGCAGTATTTT. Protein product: CASSFMGRGPDTQYF.

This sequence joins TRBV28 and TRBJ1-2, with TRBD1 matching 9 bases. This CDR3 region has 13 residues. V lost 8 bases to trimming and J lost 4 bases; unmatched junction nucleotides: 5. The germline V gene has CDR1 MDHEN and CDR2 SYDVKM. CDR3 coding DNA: TGTGCCAGCTGGGACAGGGAGACCTATGGCTACACCTTC. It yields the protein CASWDRETYGYTF.

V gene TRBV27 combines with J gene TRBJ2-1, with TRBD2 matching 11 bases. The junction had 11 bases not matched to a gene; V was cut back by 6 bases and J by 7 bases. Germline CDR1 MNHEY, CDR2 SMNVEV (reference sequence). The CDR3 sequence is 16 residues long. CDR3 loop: CASSSGRLAGGNEQFF. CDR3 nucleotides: TGTGCCAGCAGCTCCGGCAGGTTAGCGGGGGGGAATGAGCAGTTCTTC.

CDR3 sequence reads: CASRAGGPYNEQFF. In nucleotides, the CDR3 is TGTGCCAGCAGAGCGGGGGGGCCCTACAATGAGCAGTTCTTC. This chain connects TRBV9 to TRBJ2-1; 10 nucleotides align to TRBD2. Germline V gene lookup returns CDR1 SGDLS and CDR2 YYNGEE. This CDR3 is 14 amino acids long. V was clipped by 5 bases and J by 2 bases; unmatched bases: 1.

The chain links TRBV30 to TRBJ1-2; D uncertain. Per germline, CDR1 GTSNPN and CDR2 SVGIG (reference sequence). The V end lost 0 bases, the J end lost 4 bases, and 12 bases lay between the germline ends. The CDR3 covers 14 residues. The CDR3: CAWSVKPSGYGYTF. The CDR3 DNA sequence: TGTGCCTGGAGTGTTAAACCCAGCGGCTATGGCTACACCTTC.

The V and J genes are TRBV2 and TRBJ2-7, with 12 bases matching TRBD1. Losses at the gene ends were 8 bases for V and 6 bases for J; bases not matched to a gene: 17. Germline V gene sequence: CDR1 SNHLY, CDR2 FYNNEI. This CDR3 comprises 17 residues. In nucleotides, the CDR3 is TGTGCCAGCGCCCTTCCCGGGACAGGGGGCGCAAAGGCCGAGCAGTACTTC. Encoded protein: CASALPGTGGAKAEQYF.

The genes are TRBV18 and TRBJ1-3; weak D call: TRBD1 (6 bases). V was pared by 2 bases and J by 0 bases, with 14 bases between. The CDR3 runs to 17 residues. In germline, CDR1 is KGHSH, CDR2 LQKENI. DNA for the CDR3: TGTGCCAGCTCACCAAAGACAGGCCTCAGCTCTGGAAACACCATATATTTT. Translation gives CASSPKTGLSSGNTIYF.

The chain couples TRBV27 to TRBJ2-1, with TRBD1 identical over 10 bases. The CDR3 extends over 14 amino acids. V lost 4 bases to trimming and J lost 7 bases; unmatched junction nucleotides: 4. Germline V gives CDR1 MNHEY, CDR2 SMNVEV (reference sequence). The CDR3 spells CASSWGQGINEQFF. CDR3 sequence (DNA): TGTGCCAGCAGTTGGGGACAGGGGATAAATGAGCAGTTCTTC.

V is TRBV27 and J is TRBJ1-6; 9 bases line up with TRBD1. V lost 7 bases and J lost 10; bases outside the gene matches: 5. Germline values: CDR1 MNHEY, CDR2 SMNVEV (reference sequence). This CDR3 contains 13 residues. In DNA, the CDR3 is TGTGCCAGCACCCGGACAGGGGTCTCACCCCTCCACTTT. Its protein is CASTRTGVSPLHF.

CDR3 loop: CASRVGFGVETETQYF. In nucleotides, the CDR3 is TGTGCCAGCAGGGTCGGGTTTGGTGTTGAGACAGAGACCCAGTACTTC. V and J are TRBV27 and TRBJ2-5; D unclear. Germline lookup yields CDR1 MNHEY and CDR2 SMNVEV (reference sequence). The germline V and J ends were trimmed by 6 bases and 4 bases, with 21 bases remaining between them. The CDR3 extends over 16 amino acids.

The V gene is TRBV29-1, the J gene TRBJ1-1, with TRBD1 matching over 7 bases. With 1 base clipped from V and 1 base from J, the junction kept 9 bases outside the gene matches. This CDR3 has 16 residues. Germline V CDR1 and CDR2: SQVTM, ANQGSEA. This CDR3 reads CSVEGAATGSNTEAFF. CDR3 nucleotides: TGCAGCGTTGAAGGGGCAGCGACAGGGTCGAACACTGAAGCTTTCTTT.

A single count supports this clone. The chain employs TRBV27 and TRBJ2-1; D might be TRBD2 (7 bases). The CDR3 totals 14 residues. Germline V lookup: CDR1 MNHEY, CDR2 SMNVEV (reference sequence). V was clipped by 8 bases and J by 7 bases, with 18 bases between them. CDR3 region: CASRRGGAGNEQFF. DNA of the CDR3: TGTGCCAGCCGCCGAGGGGGGGCCGGGAATGAGCAGTTCTTC.

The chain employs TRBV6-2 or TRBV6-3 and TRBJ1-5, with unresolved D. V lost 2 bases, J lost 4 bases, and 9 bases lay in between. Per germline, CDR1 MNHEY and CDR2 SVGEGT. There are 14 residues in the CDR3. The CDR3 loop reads CASSYQATNQPQHF. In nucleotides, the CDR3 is TGTGCCAGCAGTTACCAGGCCACTAATCAGCCCCAGCATTTT.

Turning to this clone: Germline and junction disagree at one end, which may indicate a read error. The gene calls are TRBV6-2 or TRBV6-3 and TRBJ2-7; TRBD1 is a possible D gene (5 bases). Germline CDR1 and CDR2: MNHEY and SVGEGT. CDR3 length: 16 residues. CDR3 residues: CASSYDPRAPSDEQYF. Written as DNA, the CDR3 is TGTGCCAGCAGTTACGATCCCAGGGCTCCCTCCGACGAGCAGTACTTC.

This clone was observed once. This chain's CDR3 is CASSDTGPQETQYF. CDR3 DNA sequence: TGTGCCAGCAGCGATACAGGGCCCCAAGAGACCCAGTACTTC. The chain has TRBV7-2 and TRBJ2-5; TRBD1 is a possible D gene (6 bases). V lost 5 bases, J lost 1 base, and 11 bases lay in between. CDR1 and CDR2 from the germline V gene are SGHTA and FQGNSA. The CDR3 is 14 residues long. The complete variable domain, with remaining parts taken from reference TRBV7-2 and TRBJ2-5, reads GAGVSQSPSNKVTEKGKDVELRCDPISGHTALYWYRQSLGQGLEFLIYFQGNSAPDKSGLPSDRFSAERTGGSVSTLTIQRTQQEDSAVYLCASSDTGPQETQYFGPGTRLLVL.

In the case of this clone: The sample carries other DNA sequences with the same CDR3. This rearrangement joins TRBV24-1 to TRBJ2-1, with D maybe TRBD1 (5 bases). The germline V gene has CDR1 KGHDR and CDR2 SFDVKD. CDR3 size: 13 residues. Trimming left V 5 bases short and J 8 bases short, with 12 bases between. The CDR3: CATSANQGYEQFF. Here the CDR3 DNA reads TGTGCCACCAGTGCGAACCAGGGTTATGAGCAGTTCTTC.

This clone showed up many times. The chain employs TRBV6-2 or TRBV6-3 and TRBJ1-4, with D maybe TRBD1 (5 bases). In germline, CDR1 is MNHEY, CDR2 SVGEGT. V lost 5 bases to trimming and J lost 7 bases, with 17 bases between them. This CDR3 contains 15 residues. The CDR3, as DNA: TGTGCCAGCAGTACCCGCCCGGGTGGGGCTGAAAAACTGTTTTTT. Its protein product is CASSTRPGGAEKLFF.

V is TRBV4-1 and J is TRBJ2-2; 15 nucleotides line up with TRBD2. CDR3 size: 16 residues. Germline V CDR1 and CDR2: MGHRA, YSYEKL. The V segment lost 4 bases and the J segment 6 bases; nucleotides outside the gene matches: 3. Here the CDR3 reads CASSPWTSGGAGELFF. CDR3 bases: TGCGCCAGCAGCCCTTGGACTAGCGGGGGGGCCGGGGAGCTGTTTTTT.

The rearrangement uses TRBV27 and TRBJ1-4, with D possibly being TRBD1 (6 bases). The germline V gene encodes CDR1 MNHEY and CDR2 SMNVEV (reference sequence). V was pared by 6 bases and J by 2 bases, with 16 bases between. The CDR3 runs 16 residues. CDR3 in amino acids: CASSYQGTITNEKLFF. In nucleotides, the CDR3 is TGTGCCAGCAGCTATCAGGGGACAATCACTAATGAAAAACTGTTTTTT.

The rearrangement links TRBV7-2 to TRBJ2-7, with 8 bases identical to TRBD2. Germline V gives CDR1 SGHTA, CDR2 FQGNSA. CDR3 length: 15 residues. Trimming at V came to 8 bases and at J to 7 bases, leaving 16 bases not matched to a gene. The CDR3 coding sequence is TGTGCCAGCTCCCTACGTCGGGGGGGCCTAGGTGAGCAGTACTTC. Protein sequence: CASSLRRGGLGEQYF. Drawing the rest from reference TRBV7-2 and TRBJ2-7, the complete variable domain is GAGVSQSPSNKVTEKGKDVELRCDPISGHTALYWYRQSLGQGLEFLIYFQGNSAPDKSGLPSDRFSAERTGGSVSTLTIQRTQQEDSAVYLCASSLRRGGLGEQYFGPGTRLTVT.